The 28 T cell receptor beta chains below come from one sample, sequenced in a study of cytomegalovirus exposure and HLA in healthy donors. Primers: 60 Vbeta forward and 13 Jbeta reverse. Method: immunoSEQ multiplex PCR; TCRdb's copy keeps in-frame clones and lacks some. The top ten hold 0.83% of the sample, which has 100,000 or so clones, 13% to 15% seen once. The sequenced sample consisted of PBMCs. The source is a female donor in good health and CMV-seronegative.

This clone was seen more than once but under ten times. This chain joins TRBV13 and TRBJ2-1; a weak D match, TRBD2 (5 bases). V lost 3 bases to trimming and J lost 6 bases, with 27 bases between them. The CDR3 has 19 residues. CDR1 is PRHDT, CDR2 FYEKMQ, per germline (reference sequence). The CDR3 loop is CASSFTSPDRGSGINEQFF. CDR3 nucleotides: TGTGCCAGCAGCTTTACCTCCCCCGATCGGGGATCTGGGATCAATGAGCAGTTCTTC.

The chain carries TRBV9 and TRBJ2-3; 9 bases line up with TRBD2. CDR3 length: 17 residues. Germline lookup yields CDR1 SGDLS and CDR2 YYNGEE. Trimming cost V 7 bases and J 3 bases; bases outside gene matches: 15. The CDR3 is CASGSRFSGGGTDTQYF. CDR3 bases: TGTGCCAGCGGGTCGCGGTTTAGCGGGGGTGGAACAGATACGCAGTATTTT.

This clone occurred a few times. V is TRBV7-8 and J is TRBJ1-2, with 7 bases matching TRBD1. The CDR3 length is 15 residues. Germline V gene lookup returns CDR1 SGHVS and CDR2 FQNEAQ. J was trimmed by 2 bases and V by 5 bases; bases with no gene match: 8. CDR3 nucleotides: TGTGCCAGCAGCCCTCCCTCGACAGGGAACTATGGCTACACCTTC. Translated: CASSPPSTGNYGYTF.

This clone was detected only a few times. This chain joins TRBV9 and TRBJ2-6, with no clear D. The CDR3 consists of 15 residues. Germline-derived CDR1 and CDR2 are SGDLS and YYNGEE. V was shortened by 4 bases and J by 2 bases, with 10 bases between the two germline ends. DNA of the CDR3: TGTGCCAGCAGCCCCCAGCTAGCTGGGGCCAACGTCCTGACTTTC. Its translation: CASSPQLAGANVLTF.

V gene TRBV18 combines with J gene TRBJ1-2; a weak D match, TRBD1 (5 bases). Germline lookup yields CDR1 KGHSH and CDR2 LQKENI. V shed 3 bases and J shed 8 bases, with 16 bases lying between them. There are 14 residues in the CDR3. CDR3: CASSPNLRAAGYTF. CDR3 sequence (DNA): TGTGCCAGCTCACCCAACCTCAGGGCAGCGGGCTACACCTTC.

This clone has more than one count but fewer than ten. V and J are TRBV27 and TRBJ1-2; D is possibly TRBD1 (6 bases). CDR1 is MNHEY, CDR2 SMNVEV, per germline (reference sequence). This CDR3 comprises 16 residues. V was cut by 8 bases and J by 4 bases, with 23 bases left in between. The CDR3 DNA follows: TGTGCCAGCGGTTCAGTTTTGGCAGGGGATCGCTATGGCTACACCTTC. This codes for CASGSVLAGDRYGYTF.

This clone was seen a few times. The chain employs TRBV30 and TRBJ1-6, with a possible D match to TRBD1 (5 bases). Trimming left V 1 base short and J 10 bases short, with 14 bases between. This CDR3 is 14 amino acids long. The germline V gene encodes CDR1 GTSNPN and CDR2 SVGIG (reference sequence). CDR3 coding DNA: TGTGCCTGGAGTGGTCAACATCAGGGATCACCCCTCCACTTT. It specifies CAWSGQHQGSPLHF.

This clone appeared a few times. The chain links TRBV28 to TRBJ2-7; 12 nucleotides match TRBD1. The CDR3 covers 15 residues. CDR1 and CDR2 (germline): MDHEN, SYDVKM. Germline trimming cut 5 bases from V and 7 bases from J; bases unmatched to any gene: 9. The CDR3 coding sequence is TGTGCCAGCAGTCCTCCGGGACAGGGGGCCCGGGAGCAGTACTTC. Protein product: CASSPPGQGAREQYF.

This rearrangement joins TRBV12-5 to TRBJ2-7; unclear D gene. Trimming took 3 bases from V and 3 from J, leaving 3 bases between them. This CDR3 spans 11 amino acids. Germline CDR1 reads LGHNT; CDR2 reads FRNRAP. CDR3 in amino acids: CASGFGYEQYF. The CDR3 coding sequence is TGTGCTAGTGGTTTCGGCTACGAGCAGTACTTC.

The gene calls are TRBV6-6 and TRBJ2-1, with 8 nucleotides matching TRBD2. The CDR3 runs 14 residues. J was trimmed by 4 bases and V by 7 bases; bases with no gene match: 6. In germline, CDR1 is MNHNY, CDR2 SVGAGI (reference sequence). The CDR3 protein is CASIGGRLYNEQFF. The CDR3 coding sequence is TGTGCCAGCATAGGCGGGAGGTTATACAATGAGCAGTTCTTC.

The rearrangement links TRBV5-1 to TRBJ2-1; 11 nucleotides match TRBD2. Germline V gene lookup returns CDR1 SGHRS and CDR2 YFSETQ. J lost 4 bases, V lost 3 bases, and 6 bases had no gene match. The CDR3 covers 16 residues. The CDR3 here is CASSYKTSGNYNEQFF. The CDR3 DNA follows: TGCGCCAGCAGCTACAAGACTAGCGGGAATTACAATGAGCAGTTCTTC.

This clone has a count of ten or more. The chain is built from TRBV18 and TRBJ2-3, with 7 bases identical to TRBD2. Germline assignment: CDR1 KGHSH and CDR2 LQKENI. Unmatched junction bases numbered 9, after V lost 6 bases and J lost 3 bases. This CDR3 is built from 15 residues. The CDR3 coding sequence is TGTGCCAGCTCCCCTCGGGGAGGGGTAACAGATACGCAGTATTTT. Residues: CASSPRGGVTDTQYF.

This clone was detected a few times. This chain connects TRBV5-1 to TRBJ2-2; 8 bases are a match to TRBD1. The CDR3 length is 15 residues. The germline V gene encodes CDR1 SGHRS and CDR2 YFSETQ. Germline trimming cut 4 bases from V and 2 bases from J; bases unmatched to any gene: 4. The CDR3 nucleotides read TGCGCCAGCAGCCACGGACAGGGTAACACCGGGGAGCTGTTTTTT. Protein sequence: CASSHGQGNTGELFF.

The rearrangement links TRBV4-1 to TRBJ2-1; 7 bases map to TRBD2. Germline values: CDR1 MGHRA, CDR2 YSYEKL. J was trimmed by 7 bases and V by 4 bases; bases with no gene match: 13. The CDR3 is 16 residues long. The CDR3 region has the DNA TGCGCCAGCAGCCCGTTCGGGAGCGGGATGGGTAATGAGCAGTTCTTC. This gives the protein CASSPFGSGMGNEQFF.

The chain recombines TRBV6-1 with TRBJ1-4; 9 bases are a match to TRBD1. This CDR3 has 15 residues. The germline gives CDR1 MNHNS, CDR2 SASEGT. Trimming removed 7 bases from V and 8 bases from J; junction bases left unmatched: 11. The chain's CDR3 is CASNEIGQGREKLFF. In DNA form, the CDR3 reads TGTGCCAGCAACGAGATCGGACAGGGGCGCGAAAAACTGTTTTTT.

A word on this clone: The junction departs from the called germline gene at one end, perhaps through a read error. V usage is TRBV7-9 and J usage is TRBJ2-5; D is possibly TRBD1 (5 bases). Germline loops: CDR1 SEHNR, CDR2 FQNEAQ (reference sequence). This CDR3 is built from 16 residues. CDR3: CASSLPTSALTGPVHF. DNA of the CDR3: TGTGCCAGCAGCTTACCTACCTCGGCCCTTACAGGACCGGTGCACTTC.

The V and J genes are TRBV11-3 and TRBJ2-2; 7 bases map to TRBD2. Germline CDR1 is SGHNT and CDR2 is YENEEA. The CDR3 sequence is 14 residues long. Germline trimming cut 7 bases from V and 6 bases from J; bases unmatched to any gene: 8. CDR3 bases: TGTGCCAGCAAACTACGGGAGGCTTCCGGGGAGCTGTTTTTT. This gives the protein CASKLREASGELFF.

This clone was observed a few times. The chain links TRBV5-4 to TRBJ1-2; 10 bases align to TRBD1. The CDR3 has 14 amino acids. V trimming: 4 bases; J trimming: 5 bases; junction bases outside the gene matches: 5. The germline V gene encodes CDR1 SGHNT and CDR2 YYREEE (reference sequence). CDR3 DNA sequence: TGTGCCAGCAGCGGCGGGACAGGGGAGTATGGCTACACCTTC. Translating it yields CASSGGTGEYGYTF.

The table lists this clone with a few counts. This chain uses TRBV7-2 with TRBJ1-2, with 7 bases lining up with TRBD1. This CDR3 comprises 13 residues. Germline V CDR1 and CDR2: SGHTA, FQGNSA. V lost 2 bases and J lost 5; bases outside the gene matches: 2. CDR3 DNA: TGTGCCAGCAGCTTACAGGGGGGTTATGGCTACACCTTC. This sequence encodes CASSLQGGYGYTF.

This sequence joins TRBV5-1 and TRBJ1-5; a weak D match, TRBD1 (6 bases). V lost 4 bases and J lost 1, with 12 bases in between. CDR3 size: 15 residues. Looked up from germline, CDR1 is SGHRS and CDR2 is YFSETQ. In DNA form, the CDR3 reads TGCGCCAGCAGCCTGACAGGCGTGAGCAATCAGCCCCAGCATTTT. Translation gives CASSLTGVSNQPQHF.

A few counts support this clone. This chain connects TRBV5-1 to TRBJ2-7; TRBD1 matches 7 bases. Germline CDR1 is SGHRS and CDR2 is YFSETQ. This CDR3 comprises 14 residues. The junction had 8 bases not matched to a gene; V was cut back by 3 bases and J by 5 bases. The CDR3 spells CASSSQGIVDEQYF. The CDR3 coding sequence is TGCGCCAGCAGCTCACAGGGGATCGTCGACGAGCAGTACTTC.

This chain connects TRBV7-3 to TRBJ2-7; weak D call: TRBD2 (5 bases). Germline CDR1 and CDR2: SGHTA and FQGTGA. Trimming removed 2 bases from V and 3 bases from J, with 23 bases in between. The CDR3 runs to 18 residues. In DNA form, the CDR3 reads TGTGCCAGCAGCTTATCTGGGAGTAGCCCCCATCGGCTCTACGAGCAGTACTTC. Protein sequence: CASSLSGSSPHRLYEQYF. Filled out from reference TRBV7-3 and TRBJ2-7, the complete variable domain reads GAGVSQTPSNKVTEKGKYVELRCDPISGHTALYWYRQSLGQGPEFLIYFQGTGAADDSGLPNDRFFAVRPEGSVSTLKIQRTERGDSAVYLCASSLSGSSPHRLYEQYFGPGTRLTVT.

This clone has only a few counts. The V and J genes are TRBV4-1 and TRBJ2-3; no firm D call. V was cut by 0 bases and J by 3 bases, with 10 bases left in between. The length of the CDR3 is 15 residues. The germline V gene encodes CDR1 MGHRA and CDR2 YSYEKL. In DNA form, the CDR3 reads TGCGCCAGCAGCCAAGATCTAGGCAATACAGATACGCAGTATTTT. It translates to CASSQDLGNTDTQYF.

This clone was seen a few times. The rearrangement joins TRBV2 to TRBJ2-1; weak D call: TRBD1 (6 bases). Germline CDR1 reads SNHLY; CDR2 reads FYNNEI. V lost 6 bases, J lost 4 bases, and 16 bases lay in between. This CDR3 spans 15 amino acids. CDR3: CASSSGTSRYNEQFF. The CDR3 region has the DNA TGTGCCAGCAGCTCCGGGACAAGCAGATACAATGAGCAGTTCTTC.

The chain is built from TRBV7-3 and TRBJ2-3; 9 nucleotides align to TRBD2. V shed 2 bases and J 3 bases; nucleotides not matched to a gene: 6. This CDR3 has 16 amino acids. CDR1 SGHTA and CDR2 FQGTGA come from the germline V gene. The CDR3: CASSLLGGRETDTQYF. The CDR3 region has the DNA TGTGCCAGCAGCTTATTGGGCGGGAGGGAAACAGATACGCAGTATTTT.

The rearrangement joins TRBV2 to TRBJ2-3, with 8 bases fitting TRBD1. Germline V gives CDR1 SNHLY, CDR2 FYNNEI. The CDR3 has 13 amino acids. The J segment lost 6 bases and the V segment lost 11 bases, leaving 10 bases of the junction unmatched. This CDR3 reads CAGGDRQADTQYF. The CDR3 bases are TGTGCCGGAGGGGACAGGCAAGCGGATACGCAGTATTTT.

V gene TRBV7-9 combines with J gene TRBJ2-3; 13 bases map to TRBD2. V shed 5 bases and J 7 bases; nucleotides not matched to a gene: 3. CDR3 length equals 14 residues. CDR1 is SEHNR and CDR2 is FQNEAQ in the germline V gene (reference sequence). The CDR3 here is CASSRLAGGHTQYF. CDR3 nucleotides: TGTGCCAGCAGCAGACTAGCGGGAGGCCATACGCAGTATTTT.

This chain connects TRBV5-4 to TRBJ1-2; unclear D gene. The length of the CDR3 is 12 residues. Trimming took 3 bases from V and 8 from J, leaving 11 bases between them. The germline CDR1 and CDR2 sequences are SGHNT and YYREEE (reference sequence). CDR3 nucleotide sequence: TGTGCCAGCAGCTCCGCCCCGGGGGGCTACACCTTC. This encodes CASSSAPGGYTF.